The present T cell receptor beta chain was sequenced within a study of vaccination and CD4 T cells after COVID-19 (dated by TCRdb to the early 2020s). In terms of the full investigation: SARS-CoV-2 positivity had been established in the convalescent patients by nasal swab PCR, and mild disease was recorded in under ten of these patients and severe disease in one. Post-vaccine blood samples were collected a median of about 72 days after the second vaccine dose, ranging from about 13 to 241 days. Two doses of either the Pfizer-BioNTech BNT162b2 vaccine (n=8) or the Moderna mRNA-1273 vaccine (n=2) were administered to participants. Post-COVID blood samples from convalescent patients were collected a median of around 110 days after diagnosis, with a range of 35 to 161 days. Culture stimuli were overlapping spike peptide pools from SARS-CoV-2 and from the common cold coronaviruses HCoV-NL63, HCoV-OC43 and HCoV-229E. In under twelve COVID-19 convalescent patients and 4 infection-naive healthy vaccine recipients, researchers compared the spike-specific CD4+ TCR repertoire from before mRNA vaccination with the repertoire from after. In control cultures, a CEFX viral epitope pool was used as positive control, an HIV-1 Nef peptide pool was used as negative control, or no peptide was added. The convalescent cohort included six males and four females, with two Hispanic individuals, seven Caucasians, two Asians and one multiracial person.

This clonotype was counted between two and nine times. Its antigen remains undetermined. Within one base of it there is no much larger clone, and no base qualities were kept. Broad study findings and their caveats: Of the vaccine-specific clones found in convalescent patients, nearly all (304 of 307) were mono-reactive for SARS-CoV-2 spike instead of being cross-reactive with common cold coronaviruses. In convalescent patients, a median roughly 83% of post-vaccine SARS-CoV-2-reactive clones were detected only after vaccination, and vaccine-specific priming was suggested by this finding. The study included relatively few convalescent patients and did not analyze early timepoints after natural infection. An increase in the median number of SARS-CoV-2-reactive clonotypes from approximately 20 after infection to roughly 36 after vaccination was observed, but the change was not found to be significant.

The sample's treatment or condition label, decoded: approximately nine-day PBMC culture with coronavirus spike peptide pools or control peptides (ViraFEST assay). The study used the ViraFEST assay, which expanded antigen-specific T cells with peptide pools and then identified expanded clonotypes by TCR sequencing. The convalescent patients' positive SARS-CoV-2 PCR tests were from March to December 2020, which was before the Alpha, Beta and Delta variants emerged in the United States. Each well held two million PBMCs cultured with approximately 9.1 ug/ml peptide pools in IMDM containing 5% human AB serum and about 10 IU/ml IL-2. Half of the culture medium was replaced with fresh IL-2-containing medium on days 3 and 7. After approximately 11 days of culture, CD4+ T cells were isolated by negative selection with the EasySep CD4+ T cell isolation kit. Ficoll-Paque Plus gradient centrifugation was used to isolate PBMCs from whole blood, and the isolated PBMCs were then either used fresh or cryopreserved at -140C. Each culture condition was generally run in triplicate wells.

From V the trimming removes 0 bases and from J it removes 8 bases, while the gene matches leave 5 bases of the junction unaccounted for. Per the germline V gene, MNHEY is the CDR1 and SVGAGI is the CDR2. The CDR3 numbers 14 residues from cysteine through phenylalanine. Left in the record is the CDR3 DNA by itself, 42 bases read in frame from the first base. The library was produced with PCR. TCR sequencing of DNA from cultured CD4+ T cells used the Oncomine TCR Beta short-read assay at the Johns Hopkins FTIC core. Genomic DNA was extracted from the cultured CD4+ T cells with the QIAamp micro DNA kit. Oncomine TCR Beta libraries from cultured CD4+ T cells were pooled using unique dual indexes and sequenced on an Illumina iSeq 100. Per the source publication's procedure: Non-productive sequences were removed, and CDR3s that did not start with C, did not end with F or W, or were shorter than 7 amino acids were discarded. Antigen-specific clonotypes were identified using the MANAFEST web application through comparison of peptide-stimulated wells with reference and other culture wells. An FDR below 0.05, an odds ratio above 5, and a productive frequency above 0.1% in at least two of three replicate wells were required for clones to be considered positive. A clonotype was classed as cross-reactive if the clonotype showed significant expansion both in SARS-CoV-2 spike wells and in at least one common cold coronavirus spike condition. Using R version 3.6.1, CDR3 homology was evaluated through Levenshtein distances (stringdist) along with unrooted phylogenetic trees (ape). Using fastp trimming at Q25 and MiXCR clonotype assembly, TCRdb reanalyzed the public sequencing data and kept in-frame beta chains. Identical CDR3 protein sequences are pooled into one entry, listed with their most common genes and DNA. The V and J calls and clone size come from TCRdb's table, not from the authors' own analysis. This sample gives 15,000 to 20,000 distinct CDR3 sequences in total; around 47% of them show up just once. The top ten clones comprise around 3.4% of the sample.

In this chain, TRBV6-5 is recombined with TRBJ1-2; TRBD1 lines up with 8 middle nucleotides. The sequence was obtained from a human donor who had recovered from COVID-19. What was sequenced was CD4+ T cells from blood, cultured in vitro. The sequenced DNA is TGTGCCAGCAGTTACTCAAGACAGGGGAGGGGCTACACCTTC. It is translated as CASSYSRQGRGYTF.